This TCR beta chain stems from a study of ipilimumab plus nivolumab after autologous stem cell transplantation. Study background: Patients received a median of roughly five ipilimumab and roughly eight nivolumab doses. The myeloma cohort included high-risk transplant-naive patients and patients relapsing within 3 years of a first autologous transplant.

Some clones are missing from TCRdb's copy, which holds only in-frame ones; the method was immunoSEQ multiplex PCR. The sample lists thousands of clones; about 70% were seen once. Starting 14 to 28 days after autologous transplant, ipilimumab 1 mg/kg was given. V lost 6 bases and J lost 0, with 15 bases in between. The CDR3 runs to 15 residues. Germline values: CDR1 MNHEY, CDR2 SMNVEV (reference sequence). This clone was recorded only once. The chain carries TRBV27 and TRBJ2-7, with D possibly being TRBD1 (5 bases). Source: PBMCs, taken in a trial of ipilimumab plus nivolumab as post-transplant consolidation. The sequence was collected from a male donor with multiple myeloma. CDR3 nucleotide sequence: TGTGCCAGCAGGCCAGTAGGGGTGTCCTCCTACGAGCAGTACTTC. Amino acid sequence: CASRPVGVSSYEQYF.